This T cell receptor beta chain was identified during a study of T cells expressing NK-cell markers. TCRdb reanalyzed the 5' RACE reads, giving one entry per CDR3 protein sequence and no DNA. The record lists approximately 22,000 distinct CDR3 sequences, of which the ten most abundant hold around 50%. This CDR3 is built from 17 residues. Germline CDR1 reads SGHVS; CDR2 reads FQNEAQ. This receptor was taken from a man between 18 and 69 years old in good health. This sequence joins TRBV7-8 and TRBJ2-1; TCRdb names TRBD2, which stays unverified in the absence of DNA. Sequences were obtained from blood T cells: a sorted CD56 or NKG2C T cell subset, CD4+ or CD8+ T cells, or bulk PBMC T cells (not recorded which). CDR3 in amino acids: CASSLWGLAGGQYEQFF.